The clone carrying this T cell receptor beta chain appeared many times. Its antigen is undetermined. TCRdb reanalysed the multiplex PCR reads using MiXCR and keeps one entry per CDR3 protein. The sample includes more than 50,000 distinct CDR3 sequences, 40% to 55% seen only once; the top ten take around 8%. These data originate in a study of breast tumors, draining lymph nodes, adjacent tissues. Study-level results: Most tumor T cells seemingly derive from lymph node, then expand in tumor. Compared with lymph nodes, tumors were less diverse; compared with nontumor tissue, more. The lymph node origin of tumor T cells was framed as consistent with a hypothesis, not demonstrated.

The CDR3 has 15 amino acids. Unmatched junction bases numbered 7, after V lost 4 bases and J lost 4 bases. Germline-derived CDR1 and CDR2 are SGHRS and YFSETQ. The J gene is TRBJ1-2, the V gene TRBV5-1; 10 positions agree with TRBD1. The source of this sequence is a female donor with breast cancer. Some clones in this sample may be carry-over from other donors' samples. Input material: breast tumor tissue. Here the CDR3 DNA reads TGCGCCAGCAGCGGGGTCGGGACAGGGGTCTATGGCTACACCTTC. Translating it yields CASSGVGTGVYGYTF.